The 19 T cell receptor beta chains below were found in one sample sequenced in a study of regulatory T cells in long-lasting Graves disease. Construction of TCR beta libraries relied on iRepertoire HTBI primers and on Arm-PCR targeting CDR3 regions. TCRdb re-derived calls from the multiplex PCR reads in MiXCR, one entry per CDR3 protein. The sample consists of about 660,000 distinct CDR3 sequences, around 30% of them appearing once. The sample's time point: persistent/refractory GD, antithyroid drugs over 5 years with positive TRAb. PBMC-extracted RNA yielded the TCR library. Source: peripheral blood mononuclear cells (PBMCs), taken when the disease was refractory, from a patient treated with antithyroid drugs. All receptors come from a female donor with Graves disease.

In its sample, this clonotype was seen a few times. The chain couples TRBV20-1 to TRBJ2-1; 10 nucleotides line up with TRBD2. The junction had 8 bases not matched to a gene; V was cut back by 6 bases and J by 3 bases. From germline, CDR1 is DFQATT and CDR2 SNEGSKA (reference sequence). The CDR3 extends over 15 amino acids. The CDR3 is CSASFVAGGYNEQFF. CDR3 coding DNA: TGCAGTGCCTCCTTCGTAGCGGGAGGCTACAATGAGCAGTTCTTC.

The genes are TRBV10-3 and TRBJ1-1; maybe TRBD1 (6 bases). The CDR3 runs to 13 residues. Trimming cost V 2 bases and J 8 bases, with 12 bases left between them. The germline gives CDR1 ENHRY, CDR2 SYGVKD. The CDR3 protein is CAISERGAMEAFF. CDR3 nucleotide sequence: TGTGCCATCAGTGAGAGGGGGGCTATGGAAGCTTTCTTT.

At least ten counts were recorded for this clonotype. V is TRBV20-1 and J is TRBJ1-2; no firm D call. Germline lookup yields CDR1 DFQATT and CDR2 SNEGSKA (reference sequence). The V end was cut by 0 bases, the J end by 10 bases, with 9 bases between. The CDR3 contains 11 residues. The CDR3 nucleotides are TGCAGTGCTAGAGATCAGGCAGTCTACACCTTC. Its protein is CSARDQAVYTF.

The chain links TRBV6-1 to TRBJ2-1; D ambiguous. CDR3 length equals 13 residues. CDR1 is MNHNS, CDR2 SASEGT, per germline. V lost 5 bases and J lost 1, with 6 bases in between. This CDR3 is CASSTVSYNEQFF. The CDR3 DNA reads as TGTGCCAGCAGTACGGTTTCCTACAATGAGCAGTTCTTC.

In its sample, this clonotype was seen once. The chain employs TRBV7-3 and TRBJ1-1; TRBD1 matches 7 bases. The germline CDR1 and CDR2 sequences are SGHTA and FQGTGA. There are 15 residues in the CDR3. The V gene end was trimmed by 5 bases and the J gene end by 0 bases; junction bases not matched to a gene: 6. The CDR3 nucleotides read TGTGCCAGCAGCCCAAGAGGGGGCCTGAACACTGAAGCTTTCTTT. This sequence encodes CASSPRGGLNTEAFF.

This chain links TRBV7-9 with TRBJ2-5; no firm D call. Deletions cut 5 bases from V and 2 bases from J, with 18 bases between. The germline gives CDR1 SEHNR, CDR2 FQNEAQ (reference sequence). The CDR3 runs 16 residues. The chain's CDR3 is CASSPVVGRAQETQYF. CDR3 in DNA: TGTGCCAGCAGCCCCGTGGTCGGAAGGGCTCAAGAGACCCAGTACTTC.

The CDR3 loop reads CSARRGRAFYSNQPQHF. CDR3 nucleotide sequence: TGCAGTGCTAGACGGGGCCGGGCATTTTATAGCAATCAGCCCCAGCATTTT. V is TRBV20-1 and J is TRBJ1-5, with D perhaps TRBD1 (5 bases). This CDR3 contains 17 residues. V was trimmed by 2 bases and J by 0 bases, leaving 17 bases between them. Germline V gives CDR1 DFQATT, CDR2 SNEGSKA (reference sequence).

The chain carries TRBV19 and TRBJ1-1; D is unresolved. Germline values: CDR1 LNHDA, CDR2 SQIVND (reference sequence). This CDR3 is 14 amino acids long. V was clipped by 5 bases and J by 4 bases, with 14 bases between them. CDR3 coding DNA: TGTGCCAGTAGTGGCTACCGTAGGAGCACTGAAGCTTTCTTT. Protein sequence: CASSGYRRSTEAFF.

This clonotype turned up a few times. This chain uses TRBV6-1 with TRBJ1-1; 8 bases are a match to TRBD1. CDR3 length equals 14 residues. Germline V gives CDR1 MNHNS, CDR2 SASEGT. Unmatched junction bases numbered 6, after V lost 6 bases and J lost 3 bases. CDR3 protein: CASRDPGQDTEAFF. The CDR3 region has the DNA TGTGCCAGCAGGGATCCGGGACAGGACACTGAAGCTTTCTTT.

Only a few counts were recorded for this clonotype. J is TRBJ2-7 and V is TRBV10-3, with D possibly TRBD1 on 6 matching bases. The germline V gene encodes CDR1 ENHRY and CDR2 SYGVKD. The CDR3 sequence is 15 residues long. V lost 3 bases, J lost 0 bases, and 12 bases lay in between. The CDR3 is CAISDPGTSSYEQYF. In DNA, the CDR3 is TGTGCCATCAGTGACCCCGGGACAAGCTCCTACGAGCAGTACTTC.

The gene calls are TRBV20-1 and TRBJ1-4; maybe TRBD1 (5 bases). V was pared by 6 bases and J by 6 bases, with 17 bases between. Germline CDR1 DFQATT, CDR2 SNEGSKA (reference sequence). The CDR3 sequence is 14 residues long. The CDR3 nucleotides read TGCAGTGCGGATGAGGGAGGGGCTGATGAAAAACTGTTTTTT. Its translation: CSADEGGADEKLFF.

This chain connects TRBV11-2 to TRBJ2-7; D is unresolved. V dropped 4 bases and J dropped 3 bases, with 16 bases sitting between them. This CDR3 is built from 15 residues. From germline, CDR1 is SGHAT and CDR2 FQNNGV. The CDR3 coding sequence is TGTGCCAGCAGCTCTTATGACCTCCCCCACTACGAGCAGTACTTC. Protein sequence: CASSSYDLPHYEQYF.

This clonotype was found many times. The genes are TRBV6-1 and TRBJ1-5, with TRBD1 identical over 10 bases. V gave up 11 bases and J gave up 2 bases; unmatched junction bases: 9. The germline gives CDR1 MNHNS, CDR2 SASEGT. The CDR3 length is 15 residues. The chain's CDR3 is CAAAVGTGGNQPQHF. The CDR3 coding sequence is TGTGCCGCCGCTGTTGGGACAGGGGGCAATCAGCCCCAGCATTTT.

This clonotype was recorded only once. The rearrangement links TRBV5-1 to TRBJ1-1, with a weak D call TRBD1 (5 bases). CDR1 is SGHRS, CDR2 YFSETQ, per germline. Trimming cost V 5 bases and J 0 bases, with 23 bases left between them. This CDR3 has 18 residues. CDR3 region: CASRTREGRLSMNTEAFF. The DNA for the CDR3 is TGCGCCAGCAGAACGAGGGAGGGACGGCTAAGCATGAACACTGAAGCTTTCTTT.

This clonotype was counted ten times or more. CDR3 protein: CASSVGDSLSNQPQHF. CDR3 sequence (DNA): TGTGCCAGCAGTGTGGGGGACAGCCTGAGCAATCAGCCCCAGCATTTT. The chain carries TRBV2 and TRBJ1-5; 7 bases are a match to TRBD1. The V and J ends lost 4 bases and 1 base, in that order; junction bases with no gene match: 7. The CDR3 runs to 16 residues. The germline V gene encodes CDR1 SNHLY and CDR2 FYNNEI. The full variable domain, in which reference TRBV2 and TRBJ1-5 provide the parts outside the CDR3, is EPEVTQTPSHQVTQMGQEVILRCVPISNHLYFYWYRQILGQKVEFLVSFYNNEISEKSEIFDDQFSVERPDGSNFTLKIRSTKLEDSAMYFCASSVGDSLSNQPQHFGDGTRLSIL.

This clonotype was seen a handful of times. The rearrangement links TRBV6-1 to TRBJ1-1; D call uncertain. The CDR3 consists of 11 residues. CDR1 is MNHNS, CDR2 SASEGT, per germline. Trimming stripped 7 bases from V and 7 bases from J, with 10 bases between. DNA for the CDR3: TGTGCCAGCACCTCAGGTCGTGAAGCTTTCTTT. Translating gives CASTSGREAFF.

This clonotype has a count of ten or more. The chain recombines TRBV6-1 with TRBJ2-1; 11 bases are shared with TRBD2. The trim removed 6 bases at V and 9 bases at J, leaving 13 bases unmatched. The CDR3 contains 16 residues. Germline lookup yields CDR1 MNHNS and CDR2 SASEGT. CDR3 region: CASRDEGLAGGSEQFF. The CDR3 DNA reads TGTGCCAGCAGGGATGAGGGTCTAGCGGGAGGTAGTGAGCAGTTCTTC.

This clonotype was observed many times. This chain joins TRBV6-1 and TRBJ1-4; TRBD1 matches 7 bases. The V and J ends lost 5 bases and 13 bases, in that order; junction bases with no gene match: 7. This CDR3 region has 12 residues. The V gene's germline CDR1 is MNHNS and CDR2 SASEGT. CDR3: CASSPGTVGLFF. The CDR3 region has the DNA TGTGCCAGCAGTCCAGGGACAGTCGGACTGTTTTTT.

The chain joins TRBV20-1 to TRBJ1-1; 7 bases agree with TRBD1. With 3 bases clipped from V and 11 bases from J, the junction kept 9 bases outside the gene matches. The CDR3 loop spans 12 amino acids. CDR1 is DFQATT and CDR2 is SNEGSKA in the germline V gene (reference sequence). The CDR3 DNA reads as TGCAGTGCTAGTGACAGGGTTGGGTCGGCTTTCTTT. Protein: CSASDRVGSAFF.